These 30 T cell receptor beta chains were all obtained from the same sample, sequenced in a study of OX40 agonist ivuxolimab in advanced cancers. TCRdb keeps only in-frame clones here, not all; method: immunoSEQ multiplex PCR. Here the sample spans 65,000 to 90,000 clones, 92% being singletons. The specimen comprised CD4+ or CD8+ T cells sorted from blood, sampled in a trial of the OX40 agonist ivuxolimab. The receptors were gathered from an adult with an advanced solid tumor such as melanoma, head and neck, liver or kidney cancer.

The CDR3, as DNA: TGTGCCAGCAGTTTATTAGGGGCGGACGGAAATGAGCAGTTCTTC. This sequence encodes CASSLLGADGNEQFF. The chain recombines TRBV27 with TRBJ2-1; possible D gene TRBD1, 5 bases. Per germline, CDR1 MNHEY and CDR2 SMNVEV (reference sequence). The CDR3 is 15 residues long. Trimming took off 1 base at V and 7 bases at J, with 14 bases between the two ends.

The V call is TRBV10-1, the J call TRBJ2-2; D is unresolved. Germline CDR1 is WNHNN and CDR2 is SYGVQD (reference sequence). CDR3 length equals 16 residues. Trimming removed 0 bases at V and 6 bases at J, with 14 bases between. The CDR3 spells CASSESLLPPAGELFF. The CDR3 coding sequence is TGCGCCAGCAGTGAGTCCCTCTTGCCTCCAGCCGGGGAGCTGTTTTTT.

This clone was seen just once. V usage is TRBV7-6 and J usage is TRBJ2-7; a weak D match, TRBD2 (5 bases). The V and J ends lost 5 bases and 4 bases respectively, with 15 bases between them. Per the germline V gene, CDR1 is SGHVS and CDR2 is FNYEAQ. This CDR3 region has 14 residues. CDR3 loop: CASSPRETLYEQYF. The CDR3 coding sequence is TGTGCCAGCAGCCCTAGGGAGACACTGTACGAGCAGTACTTC.

J is TRBJ1-1 and V is TRBV2; 7 nucleotides agree with TRBD1. The length of the CDR3 is 14 residues. CDR1 and CDR2 from the germline V gene are SNHLY and FYNNEI. After removal of 4 bases from V and 5 bases from J, the junction contained 7 bases not matched to a gene. The CDR3 sequence: CASSGQGVRTEAFF. The DNA for the CDR3 is TGTGCCAGCAGTGGACAGGGTGTGCGTACTGAAGCTTTCTTT.

The rearrangement uses TRBV7-8 and TRBJ2-7; a possible D gene is TRBD1 (5 bases). This CDR3 contains 14 residues. Germline V gene lookup returns CDR1 SGHVS and CDR2 FQNEAQ. V was pared by 1 base and J by 4 bases, with 11 bases between. Here the CDR3 DNA reads TGTGCCAGCAGCTTAGGGGGCCAAACATACGAGCAGTACTTC. Its protein product is CASSLGGQTYEQYF.

A word on this clone: The germline gene is not matched at one end of the junction; a read error may be the cause. The chain combines TRBV7-7 with TRBJ2-3; 7 bases line up with TRBD2. CDR3 length equals 17 residues. CDR1 and CDR2 (germline): SSHAT, FNYEAQ (reference sequence). As DNA, the CDR3 is TGTGCTAGCAGCTTAGCGCCCCTGGGGGGGGAGGGAGATACGCAGTATTTT. Its translation: CASSLAPLGGEGDTQYF.

The chain uses TRBV11-2 and TRBJ2-7; D could derive from TRBD1 or TRBD2 (6 bases each). Per the germline V gene, CDR1 is SGHAT and CDR2 is FQNNGV. The CDR3 extends over 14 amino acids. The V gene lost 1 base and the J gene lost 6 bases, with 13 bases spanning the gap. CDR3 sequence: CASSLVWGASEQYF. The CDR3, as DNA: TGTGCCAGCAGCTTAGTCTGGGGGGCGAGCGAGCAGTACTTC.

The V call is TRBV7-9, the J call TRBJ2-7; D is possibly TRBD1 (6 bases). The CDR3 loop spans 14 amino acids. Germline V gene data show CDR1 as SEHNR and CDR2 as FQNEAQ (reference sequence). V was shortened by 5 bases and J by 0 bases, with 11 bases between the two germline ends. The CDR3 bases are TGTGCCAGCAGCGAGGGGGAAATCTCCTACGAGCAGTACTTC. Encoded protein: CASSEGEISYEQYF.

The chain carries TRBV4-1 and TRBJ2-3, with 10 nucleotides matching TRBD2. The ends lost 0 bases at V and 4 bases at J; junction bases unmatched: 16. Germline values: CDR1 MGHRA, CDR2 YSYEKL. The CDR3 is made up of 20 amino acids. CDR3 DNA sequence: TGCGCCAGCAGCCAAGAAGGCTCGGCTAGCGGGGGCTCAGACGCAGATACGCAGTATTTT. Amino acid sequence: CASSQEGSASGGSDADTQYF.

The chain joins TRBV27 to TRBJ2-7; D tentatively fits TRBD1 or TRBD2 (5 bases each). The germline CDR1 and CDR2 sequences are MNHEY and SMNVEV (reference sequence). Trimming took off 5 bases at V and 3 bases at J, with 17 bases between the two ends. The CDR3 has 15 residues. The CDR3, as DNA: TGTGCCAGCAGTCCAAATCCGGGACGAAACTACGAGCAGTACTTC. This codes for CASSPNPGRNYEQYF.

The chain joins TRBV6-1 to TRBJ2-5; D gene unclear. The germline V gene has CDR1 MNHNS and CDR2 SASEGT. The CDR3 is 13 residues long. Trimming removed 3 bases at V and 3 bases at J, with 8 bases between. The CDR3 nucleotides read TGTGCCAGCAGTGATTACTACAAAGAGACCCAGTACTTC. Translated: CASSDYYKETQYF.

This chain links TRBV28 with TRBJ2-7, with 7 bases lining up with TRBD2. Trimming took 1 base from V and 5 from J; bases not matched to a gene: 5. Germline CDR1 and CDR2: MDHEN and SYDVKM. The CDR3 length is 14 residues. The CDR3: CASSLLTSFDEQYF. The CDR3 nucleotides read TGTGCCAGCAGTTTATTGACTAGCTTCGACGAGCAGTACTTC.

The chain is built from TRBV28 and TRBJ1-6, with 9 bases that match TRBD1. CDR1 MDHEN and CDR2 SYDVKM come from the germline V gene. Losses at the gene ends were 2 bases for V and 9 bases for J; bases not matched to a gene: 8. The CDR3 spans 16 residues. For the CDR3, the DNA is TGTGCCAGCAGTTTACTATCACAGGGGGCGAGTTCACCCCTCCACTTT. Translation gives CASSLLSQGASSPLHF.

V is TRBV7-6 and J is TRBJ2-1; D possibly corresponds to TRBD2 (6 bases). Trimming took 5 bases from V and 10 from J, leaving 12 bases between them. The CDR3 spans 12 residues. Germline V lookup: CDR1 SGHVS, CDR2 FNYEAQ. CDR3 sequence: CASSHRDWEQFF. CDR3 DNA: TGTGCCAGCAGCCACCGGGACTGGGAGCAGTTCTTC.

The rearrangement links TRBV4-2 to TRBJ2-4; 8 bases agree with TRBD2. The germline V gene has CDR1 LGHNA and CDR2 YNFKEQ. This CDR3 contains 12 residues. The V segment lost 1 base and the J segment 13 bases; nucleotides outside the gene matches: 3. The CDR3 is CASSQVAGRQYF. The CDR3 region has the DNA TGTGCCAGCAGCCAAGTAGCGGGGCGACAGTACTTC.

CDR3 residues: CSVDQWGTEAFF. CDR3 bases: TGCAGCGTTGATCAGTGGGGCACTGAAGCTTTCTTT. V gene TRBV29-1 combines with J gene TRBJ1-1; D is unclear. Trimming shortened V by 3 bases and J by 4 bases, and 9 bases separated the two germline ends. Germline loops: CDR1 SQVTM, CDR2 ANQGSEA. The CDR3 is 12 amino acids.

The CDR3 nucleotides are TGCGCCAGCAGCCAAGACAGGGGTCTCGGCTACGAGCAGTACTTC. As protein: CASSQDRGLGYEQYF. The chain combines TRBV4-3 with TRBJ2-7; weak D call: TRBD1 (6 bases). Trimming took off 0 bases at V and 3 bases at J, with 12 bases between the two ends. The CDR3 runs 15 residues. CDR1 is LGHNA, CDR2 YSLEER, per germline.

The chain recombines TRBV11-2 with TRBJ1-1; D is undetermined. The CDR3 extends over 15 amino acids. V lost 1 base and J 1 base, leaving 10 bases between the germline ends. CDR1 is SGHAT, CDR2 FQNNGV, per germline. The CDR3 sequence is CASSLVSSWNTEAFF. In DNA, the CDR3 is TGTGCCAGCAGCTTAGTTTCTTCGTGGAACACTGAAGCTTTCTTT.

The chain recombines TRBV4-1 with TRBJ2-5; perhaps TRBD1 as D (5 bases). This CDR3 has 15 residues. The V gene's germline CDR1 is MGHRA and CDR2 YSYEKL. V lost 0 bases and J 5 bases, leaving 13 bases between the germline ends. In DNA, the CDR3 is TGCGCCAGCAGCCAAGACGAGACAGCACGGGAGACCCAGTACTTC. Its translation: CASSQDETARETQYF.

The rearrangement uses TRBV19 and TRBJ2-7; D is possibly TRBD2 (6 bases). V lost 6 bases to trimming and J lost 2 bases, with 20 bases between them. The CDR3 loop spans 16 amino acids. The germline CDR1 and CDR2 sequences are LNHDA and SQIVND (reference sequence). The CDR3 DNA sequence: TGTGCCAGTAGCCTTGGCAGGCGGGAAGTGGCCTACGAGCAGTACTTC. Encoded protein: CASSLGRREVAYEQYF.

By frequency in the sample, this clone is medium-sized. A read error may account for a junction end that differs from germline. The chain links TRBV5-1 to TRBJ1-2; D is ambiguous. Germline V CDR1 and CDR2: SGHRS, YFSETQ. The CDR3 has 13 residues. For the CDR3, the DNA is TGCGCCAGCAGCTTGGGGGAGGACTACGGCTACACCTTC. Protein sequence: CASSLGEDYGYTF.

This sequence joins TRBV30 and TRBJ2-7; the D is unclear. There are 13 residues in the CDR3. V lost 2 bases to trimming and J lost 3 bases, with 11 bases between them. Germline-derived CDR1 and CDR2 are GTSNPN and SVGIG (reference sequence). CDR3 amino acids: CAWSWPYLYEQYF. The CDR3 DNA follows: TGTGCCTGGAGTTGGCCTTACCTCTACGAGCAGTACTTC.

The chain is built from TRBV4-3 and TRBJ2-1; possible D gene TRBD1, 6 bases. The V end was cut by 2 bases, the J end by 8 bases, with 13 bases between. Germline lookup yields CDR1 LGHNA and CDR2 YSLEER. This CDR3 spans 14 amino acids. The DNA for the CDR3 is TGCGCCAGCAGCCAAACAGGGTGGGGATATGAGCAGTTCTTC. Translation gives CASSQTGWGYEQFF.

The rearrangement links TRBV6-5 to TRBJ2-7; possible D gene TRBD2, 5 bases. CDR1 is MNHEY, CDR2 SVGAGI, per germline. The CDR3 is 15 amino acids. V was pared by 0 bases and J by 4 bases, with 13 bases between. CDR3 protein: CASSYSTRGRYEQYF. In DNA, the CDR3 is TGTGCCAGCAGTTACTCCACCCGGGGTCGGTACGAGCAGTACTTC.

This clone appeared a few times. The rearrangement uses TRBV27 and TRBJ1-2; tentative D call: TRBD1 (6 bases). CDR1 is MNHEY and CDR2 is SMNVEV in the germline V gene (reference sequence). The CDR3 runs to 14 residues. The V end was cut by 2 bases, the J end by 7 bases, with 14 bases between. The CDR3: CASSLGGGLAGYTF. CDR3 coding DNA: TGTGCCAGCAGTTTAGGGGGGGGGCTTGCTGGCTACACCTTC.

The rearrangement links TRBV13 to TRBJ2-7, with D possibly matching TRBD1 (5 bases). CDR3 length equals 13 residues. Trimming shortened V by 6 bases and J by 1 base, and 10 bases separated the two germline ends. In germline, CDR1 is PRHDT, CDR2 FYEKMQ (reference sequence). In nucleotides, the CDR3 is TGTGCCAGCAGTAGGGGATTTTCCTACGAGCAGTACTTC. Protein sequence: CASSRGFSYEQYF.

Regarding this clone: Germline is not matched at one junction end, which may reflect a read error. The chain has TRBV2 and TRBJ1-1; 7 bases fit TRBD1. The CDR3 consists of 14 residues. CDR1 and CDR2 from the germline V gene are SNHLY and FYNNEI. CDR3 bases: TGTGCCAGCAGGACAGGGAGGGAGAACTCTGAAGCTTTCTTT. Translated, it gives CASRTGRENSEAFF. The full variable domain, completed using reference TRBV2 and TRBJ1-1, is EPEVTQTPSHQVTQMGQEVILRCVPISNHLYFYWYRQILGQKVEFLVSFYNNEISEKSEIFDDQFSVERPDGSNFTLKIRSTKLEDSAMYFCASRTGRENSEAFFGQGTRLTVV.

This clone was recorded a few times. Other nucleotide sequences in the sample specify the same CDR3. V usage is TRBV15 and J usage is TRBJ1-2, with a tentative D call TRBD1 (5 bases). V was shortened by 0 bases and J by 5 bases, with 7 bases between the two germline ends. From germline, CDR1 is LNHNV and CDR2 YYDKDF (reference sequence). The CDR3 extends over 13 amino acids. This CDR3 reads CATSREGGYGYTF. CDR3 bases: TGTGCCACCAGCAGAGAGGGGGGATATGGCTACACCTTC. Looking up the rest from reference TRBV15 and TRBJ1-2 gives the full variable domain: DAMVIQNPRYQVTQFGKPVTLSCSQTLNHNVMYWYQQKSSQAPKLLFHYYDKDFNNEADTPDNFQSRRPNTSFCFLDIRSPGLGDTAMYLCATSREGGYGYTFGSGTRLTVV.

V is TRBV7-9 and J is TRBJ2-3; D perhaps matches TRBD1 (6 bases). This CDR3 is 15 amino acids long. V lost 2 bases, J lost 2 bases, and 11 bases lay in between. The germline V gene encodes CDR1 SEHNR and CDR2 FQNEAQ (reference sequence). The CDR3 spells CASSLLGGDTDTQYF. Here the CDR3 DNA reads TGTGCCAGCAGCTTATTAGGGGGAGACACAGATACGCAGTATTTT.

The rearrangement links TRBV9 to TRBJ1-5, with D unresolved. V lost 0 bases to trimming and J lost 0 bases, with 10 bases between them. The CDR3 has 16 residues. Germline-derived CDR1 and CDR2 are SGDLS and YYNGEE. The CDR3 loop reads CASSVEGEYSNQPQHF. In DNA, the CDR3 is TGTGCCAGCAGCGTAGAAGGTGAATATAGCAATCAGCCCCAGCATTTT.